This is a list of T cell receptor beta chains from one sample in a study of blood T cell repertoires in COVID-19. The table came from immunoSEQ multiplex PCR; TCRdb's copy has only in-frame clones and leaves some out. The sample has fewer than 500,000 clones, approximately 77% seen once. The specimen was peripheral blood. These receptors were obtained from a human donor with acute or convalescent COVID-19. The donor label of this sample is uncertain. The CDR3 runs from the conserved cysteine through the conserved F or W. The D gene is left open where the match is weak. For some rows the clone size is stated as once, few or many, or as a class when expanded; others skip it.

d_gene	v_gene	abundance	j_gene	CDR3aa	CDR3nt
TRBD1	TRBV2	NA	TRBJ1-2	CASSYRGTHGYTF	TGTGCCAGCAGCTACAGGGGAACTCATGGCTACACCTTC
NA	TRBV11-3	NA	TRBJ2-5	CASSLRGNQETQYF	TGTGCCAGCAGCTTGAGAGGGAACCAAGAGACCCAGTACTTC
TRBD1	TRBV5-1	NA	TRBJ1-1	CASSLTIQGATEAFF	TGCGCCAGCAGCTTAACAATTCAGGGGGCGACTGAAGCTTTCTTT
NA	TRBV5-1	few	TRBJ1-1	CASSLVGDTEAFF	TGCGCCAGCAGCTTGGTAGGGGACACTGAAGCTTTCTTT
NA	TRBV7-2	NA	TRBJ1-2	CASSLVQFYGYTF	TGTGCCAGCAGCTTAGTACAGTTCTATGGCTACACCTTC
TRBD1	TRBV29-1	NA	TRBJ1-1	CSVGQTGAGTEAFF	TGCAGCGTTGGACAGACAGGGGCAGGCACTGAAGCTTTCTTT
NA	TRBV29-1	NA	TRBJ1-2	CSVVRVSNYGYTF	TGCAGCGTTGTTCGGGTTTCCAACTATGGCTACACCTTC
NA	TRBV19	NA	TRBJ2-6	CASSPEGRFRGANVLTF	TGTGCCAGTAGTCCCGAGGGTCGGTTCCGCGGGGCCAACGTCCTGACTTTC
TRBD2	TRBV4-2	NA	TRBJ2-1	CASSQDLSRGPGGDEQFF	TGTGCCAGCAGCCAAGATCTTAGTAGGGGCCCCGGGGGGGATGAGCAGTTCTTC
NA	TRBV5-6	NA	TRBJ1-6	CASSLGASGSSPLHF	TGTGCCAGCAGCTTGGGGGCATCGGGGAGTTCACCCCTCCACTTT
TRBD1	TRBV20-1	NA	TRBJ1-1	CSAPQGREAFF	TGCAGTGCTCCACAGGGGCGGGAAGCTTTCTTT
TRBD2	TRBV29-1	NA	TRBJ2-3	CSVEEGLADWVQYF	TGCAGCGTTGAAGAGGGACTAGCCGACTGGGTGCAGTATTTT
TRBD1	TRBV28	NA	TRBJ2-2	CASSLQGAGTGELFF	TGTGCCAGCAGTTTACAGGGGGCGGGCACCGGGGAGCTGTTTTTT
TRBD1	TRBV5-1	NA	TRBJ2-7	CASSRRAGTGSYEQYF	TGCGCCAGCAGCAGACGCGCCGGGACAGGGAGCTACGAGCAGTACTTC
TRBD1	TRBV5-5	NA	TRBJ2-7	CASSFGGQGPYEQYF	TGTGCCAGCAGCTTCGGCGGACAGGGTCCCTACGAGCAGTACTTC
NA	TRBV30	NA	TRBJ1-1	CAWGSAGEAFF	TGTGCCTGGGGGTCTGCGGGGGAAGCTTTCTTT
TRBD2	TRBV5-1	NA	TRBJ2-1	CASSWSGVVYNEQFF	TGCGCCAGCAGCTGGAGCGGGGTCGTATACAATGAGCAGTTCTTC
NA	TRBV28	NA	TRBJ1-5	CASSLYTGKSNQPQHF	TGTGCCAGCAGTTTGTATACAGGGAAGAGCAATCAGCCCCAGCATTTT
TRBD1	TRBV4-2	NA	TRBJ2-7	CASSQDRQGRGGQYF	TGTGCCAGCAGCCAGGACAGACAGGGGCGAGGCGGGCAGTACTTC
TRBD1	TRBV5-6	NA	TRBJ1-1	CASSSDRDTEAFF	TGTGCCAGCAGCTCGGACAGGGATACTGAAGCTTTCTTT
NA	TRBV5-1	NA	TRBJ2-3	CASTTGTPGTDTQYF	TGCGCCAGCACTACCGGGACTCCAGGCACAGATACGCAGTATTTT
TRBD1	TRBV6-6	few	TRBJ1-3	CASSSGGSGNTIYF	TGTGCCAGCAGTTCAGGGGGCTCTGGAAACACCATATATTTT
NA	TRBV6-2/TRBV6-3	once	TRBJ2-1	CASSYSYSYNEQFF	TGTGCCAGCAGTTACTCGTACTCCTACAATGAGCAGTTCTTC
NA	TRBV13	NA	TRBJ1-4	CASSLGPGGEKLFF	TGTGCCAGCAGCTTAGGGCCAGGCGGGGAAAAACTGTTTTTT
NA	TRBV3-1/TRBV3-2	NA	TRBJ1-6	CASSQFGASGSPLHF	TGTGCCAGCAGCCAATTTGGGGCATCAGGTTCACCCCTCCACTTT